The clone carrying this TCR beta chain was picked up many times. What it recognizes is unknown. The data stem from a study of neurological immune-mediated disorders. CDR1 is KGHSH, CDR2 LQKENI, per germline. V was clipped by 3 bases and J by 0 bases; unmatched bases: 5. This CDR3 has 16 residues. The cDNA was generated by 5'RACE with 10-nucleotide random UMIs. Every sequencing run produced over 170 million TCR-beta sequences, and the sequences from any one run covered 15-18 subjects. Each CDR3 protein gets one entry after TCRdb re-called the 5' RACE reads with MiXCR. The table records tens of thousands of distinct CDR3 sequences, around 3.9% of them present only once. The study, taken as a whole, reports: Multiple sclerosis patients had less TCR clonal expansion than even healthy controls, unlike HTLV-1-associated myelopathy. Private repertoires in all groups were suggested, as expanded clones shared no CDR3 amino acid sequences across subjects.

The receptor's source is a man aged 25 to 40 with multiple sclerosis. V is TRBV18 and J is TRBJ1-1; 9 bases map to TRBD1. The sequenced sample was PBMCs. The CDR3 region is CASSPSQGALNTEAFF. The CDR3 DNA follows: TGTGCCAGCTCACCCTCACAGGGGGCCCTGAACACTGAAGCTTTCTTT.